What follows are 29 T cell receptor beta chains derived from one specimen sequenced in a study of T-cell memory formation after mild COVID-19. TCRdb called the 5' RACE reads again in MiXCR, with one record for every CDR3 protein. The sample includes over 120,000 distinct CDR3 sequences, around 27% of them seen just once. Material for sequencing was PBMCs or a T cell subset sorted from them (not recorded which). These receptors came from an adult woman who had mild COVID-19 (a few samples of this study predate the infection). Cell type and time point are not known.

This clonotype was picked up a small number of times. The V gene is TRBV4-1, the J gene TRBJ2-1; D might be TRBD1 or TRBD2, each matching 5 bases. The germline CDR1 and CDR2 sequences are MGHRA and YSYEKL. V lost 1 base and J 8 bases, leaving 12 bases between the germline ends. The length of the CDR3 is 14 residues. CDR3 DNA: TGCGCCAGCAGCCAAGTCGAGGGGTTAGATGAGCAGTTCTTC. It encodes CASSQVEGLDEQFF.

This clonotype was observed many times. J is TRBJ1-2 and V is TRBV2; the D gene is possibly TRBD1 (6 bases). Trimming stripped 2 bases from V and 2 bases from J, with 15 bases between. The CDR3 sequence is 16 residues long. Germline V gene sequence: CDR1 SNHLY, CDR2 FYNNEI. The CDR3 nucleotides are TGTGCCAGCAGTGAATGGTCAGGGGCCATGAACTATGGCTACACCTTC. Translation gives CASSEWSGAMNYGYTF.

The chain joins TRBV2 to TRBJ2-3, with TRBD2 identical over 9 bases. Trimming took 4 bases from V and 4 from J; bases not matched to a gene: 6. This CDR3 has 15 amino acids. Germline V gene lookup returns CDR1 SNHLY and CDR2 FYNNEI. CDR3 sequence (DNA): TGTGCCAGCAGTGGGGTTAGCGGGAGCGCAGATACGCAGTATTTT. Its protein is CASSGVSGSADTQYF.

This clonotype was counted a few times. V usage is TRBV29-1 and J usage is TRBJ2-1; 10 bases align to TRBD2. The germline CDR1 and CDR2 sequences are SQVTM and ANQGSEA. After removal of 3 bases from V and 5 bases from J, the junction contained 4 bases not matched to a gene. CDR3 length: 14 amino acids. The CDR3: CSVEVGTSDNEQFF. CDR3 coding DNA: TGCAGCGTTGAGGTGGGGACTAGCGACAATGAGCAGTTCTTC.

The V gene is TRBV9, the J gene TRBJ2-4, with 10 bases that match TRBD1. V lost 0 bases, J lost 8 bases, and 5 bases stayed unmatched. Germline V gives CDR1 SGDLS, CDR2 YYNGEE. The CDR3 runs to 15 residues. CDR3 nucleotide sequence: TGTGCCAGCAGCGTAGTCGGGACAGGGGTGGACATTCAGTACTTC. It specifies CASSVVGTGVDIQYF.

J is TRBJ1-6 and V is TRBV12-3 or TRBV12-4; D call uncertain. Trimming took 1 base from V and 12 from J, leaving 4 bases between them. CDR3 length: 11 amino acids. DNA for the CDR3: TGTGCCAGCAGTTTAGACGGACCCCTCCACTTT. Encoded protein: CASSLDGPLHF.

This clonotype was detected many times. The chain has TRBV7-9 and TRBJ2-7; D may match TRBD1 or TRBD2 (5 bases each). Germline V gene data show CDR1 as SEHNR and CDR2 as FQNEAQ (reference sequence). CDR3 size: 15 residues. With 2 bases removed from V and 3 bases from J, the gap between germline ends came to 14 bases. CDR3 region: CASSLSEGMDYEQYF. The CDR3 DNA is TGTGCCAGCAGCTTAAGCGAGGGGATGGACTACGAGCAGTACTTC.

The chain couples TRBV19 to TRBJ1-1; no firm D call. The CDR3 sequence is 12 residues long. The germline V gene encodes CDR1 LNHDA and CDR2 SQIVND (reference sequence). V lost 4 bases and J 3 bases, leaving 6 bases between the germline ends. CDR3 DNA sequence: TGTGCCAGTAGTAATCCTTACACTGAAGCTTTCTTT. Encoded protein: CASSNPYTEAFF.

The chain links TRBV12-3 or TRBV12-4 to TRBJ2-5; D may be TRBD1 (6 bases). V lost 8 bases, J lost 2 bases, and 21 bases lay in between. This CDR3 is built from 16 residues. CDR3 nucleotide sequence: TGTGCCAGCTCTCAGCCGGACAGCCCGTCGCAAGAGACCCAGTACTTC. This sequence encodes CASSQPDSPSQETQYF.

This rearrangement joins TRBV5-5 to TRBJ2-1; D perhaps matches TRBD1 (6 bases). The CDR3 has 15 amino acids. The germline V gene encodes CDR1 SGHKS and CDR2 YYEKEE (reference sequence). V lost 0 bases and J lost 4, with 11 bases in between. This chain's CDR3 is CASSLAGVGYNEQFF. CDR3 bases: TGTGCCAGCAGCTTGGCAGGGGTTGGGTACAATGAGCAGTTCTTC.

The chain couples TRBV4-1 to TRBJ2-1; 12 bases align to TRBD2. Trimming at V came to 5 bases and at J to 7 bases, leaving 9 bases not matched to a gene. The CDR3 consists of 16 residues. The V gene's germline CDR1 is MGHRA and CDR2 YSYEKL. In nucleotides, the CDR3 is TGCGCCAGCAGCACTCGGACTAGCGGGGTGGGAAATGAGCAGTTCTTC. Amino acids: CASSTRTSGVGNEQFF.

The chain uses TRBV7-6 and TRBJ2-1; 7 nucleotides line up with TRBD1. J was trimmed by 7 bases and V by 2 bases; bases with no gene match: 11. The CDR3 length is 16 residues. The germline CDR1 and CDR2 sequences are SGHVS and FNYEAQ. The CDR3 sequence is CASSLSTGQRDNEQFF. The CDR3 nucleotides read TGTGCCAGCAGCTTAAGCACGGGACAGAGGGATAATGAGCAGTTCTTC.

The chain is built from TRBV21-1 and TRBJ2-7. TRBV21-1 is designated a pseudogene. The CDR3 has 10 residues. DNA of the CDR3: TGTGCCAGCAGCAAACACGAGCAGTACTTC. Its protein product is CASSKHEQYF.

This clonotype was seen only a few times. The chain links TRBV25-1 to TRBJ2-5, with TRBD2 identical over 8 bases. Per germline, CDR1 MGHDK and CDR2 SYGVNS. V lost 5 bases and J lost 2; bases outside the gene matches: 7. This CDR3 contains 15 residues. The CDR3 bases are TGTGCCAGCAGTCCCACACTAGCGGTTCAAGAGACCCAGTACTTC. Translating gives CASSPTLAVQETQYF.

This clonotype was seen more than once but under ten times. The CDR3 nucleotides read TGCGCCAGCAGCCAAGGGACAGGGCACTCCTACGAGCAGTACTTC. The encoded protein is CASSQGTGHSYEQYF. The chain has TRBV4-3 and TRBJ2-7; 8 bases are a match to TRBD1. Losses at the gene ends were 1 base for V and 0 bases for J; bases not matched to a gene: 2. CDR3 length: 15 residues. CDR1 and CDR2 (germline): LGHNA, YSLEER.

This clonotype was observed a few times. The chain carries TRBV2 and TRBJ1-1; 9 bases line up with TRBD1. Germline trimming cut 6 bases from V and 0 bases from J; bases unmatched to any gene: 11. The CDR3 loop spans 17 amino acids. CDR1 is SNHLY and CDR2 is FYNNEI in the germline V gene. The CDR3 is CASSHSRDRVMNTEAFF. In DNA form, the CDR3 reads TGTGCCAGCAGCCACTCCAGGGACAGGGTAATGAACACTGAAGCTTTCTTT.

The rearrangement joins TRBV6-5 to TRBJ1-2, with D tentatively TRBD1 (5 bases). Looked up from germline, CDR1 is MNHEY and CDR2 is SVGAGI. The CDR3 runs to 19 residues. V was pared by 4 bases and J by 3 bases, with 27 bases between. This CDR3 is CASSFVRFRDGSLYYGYTF. In DNA, the CDR3 is TGTGCCAGCAGTTTCGTTAGATTCCGGGACGGAAGTTTGTACTATGGCTACACCTTC.

The chain joins TRBV5-1 to TRBJ2-3; D not resolved. Germline CDR1 is SGHRS and CDR2 is YFSETQ. This CDR3 region has 16 residues. V was trimmed by 3 bases and J by 0 bases, leaving 14 bases between them. CDR3 sequence (DNA): TGCGCCAGCAGCTCGCTCGGGCAGGAAAGCACAGATACGCAGTATTTT. It codes for CASSSLGQESTDTQYF. Supplemented by reference TRBV5-1 and TRBJ2-3, the full variable domain reads KAGVTQTPRYLIKTRGQQVTLSCSPISGHRSVSWYQQTPGQGLQFLFEYFSETQRNKGNFPGRFSGRQFSNSRSEMNVSTLELGDSALYLCASSSLGQESTDTQYFGPGTRLTVL.

This clonotype showed up just a few times. The V gene is TRBV9, the J gene TRBJ2-3, with 8 bases aligning to TRBD1. CDR1 is SGDLS, CDR2 YYNGEE, per germline. The CDR3 extends over 14 amino acids. V lost 5 bases, J lost 2 bases, and 4 bases stayed unmatched. In DNA, the CDR3 is TGTGCCAGCAGGGGGACAGGAAACACAGATACGCAGTATTTT. Its translation is CASRGTGNTDTQYF. Full variable domain (outside the CDR3, taken from reference TRBV9 and TRBJ2-3): DSGVTQTPKHLITATGQRVTLRCSPRSGDLSVYWYQQSLDQGLQFLIQYYNGEERAKGNILERFSAQQFPDLHSELNLSSLELGDSALYFCASRGTGNTDTQYFGPGTRLTVL.

The V call is TRBV20-1, the J call TRBJ1-2; D is unresolved. Germline values: CDR1 DFQATT, CDR2 SNEGSKA (reference sequence). The V and J ends lost 3 bases and 4 bases respectively, with 9 bases between them. This CDR3 has 12 residues. The CDR3 sequence: CSARDHGYGYTF. The CDR3 DNA reads as TGCAGTGCTAGGGACCACGGCTATGGCTACACCTTC.

The chain combines TRBV7-9 with TRBJ2-2; D is ambiguous. Per germline, CDR1 SEHNR and CDR2 FQNEAQ (reference sequence). The CDR3 length is 13 residues. V was clipped by 5 bases and J by 7 bases, with 11 bases between them. The CDR3 DNA reads as TGTGCCAGCAGCCGCTTAACCAGCGGGGAGCTGTTTTTT. It translates to CASSRLTSGELFF.

The chain has TRBV7-9 and TRBJ1-2; D is ambiguous. Between the trimmed V and J ends, which lost 5 bases and 3 bases, there was a span of 13 bases. CDR1 and CDR2 (germline): SEHNR, FQNEAQ (reference sequence). This CDR3 region has 14 residues. The CDR3 coding sequence is TGTGCCAGCAGCCCGACGAGGCAGGACTATGGCTACACCTTC. This encodes CASSPTRQDYGYTF.

The chain carries TRBV4-1 and TRBJ1-2; 9 bases map to TRBD1. Germline CDR1 reads MGHRA; CDR2 reads YSYEKL. The CDR3 extends over 17 amino acids. Trimming took 0 bases from V and 5 from J; bases not matched to a gene: 10. CDR3 coding DNA: TGCGCCAGCAGCCAAGATCTTACGGGACAGGGTGGTTATGGCTACACCTTC. Protein sequence: CASSQDLTGQGGYGYTF.

This clonotype turned up a few times. The rearrangement links TRBV11-2 to TRBJ2-7; TRBD2 matches 7 bases. In germline, CDR1 is SGHAT, CDR2 FQNNGV. The CDR3 loop spans 16 amino acids. Trimming took 5 bases from V and 3 from J; bases not matched to a gene: 13. CDR3 loop: CASSPPSASGHYEQYF. CDR3 in DNA: TGTGCCAGCAGCCCTCCGTCCGCTAGCGGTCACTACGAGCAGTACTTC.

The chain couples TRBV12-3 or TRBV12-4 to TRBJ1-1, with 9 bases that match TRBD1. The CDR3 contains 15 residues. Trimming took 4 bases from V and 2 from J; bases not matched to a gene: 5. CDR3 amino acids: CASSYPTGGNTEAFF. The CDR3 DNA reads TGTGCCAGCAGTTACCCCACAGGGGGCAACACTGAAGCTTTCTTT.

The rearrangement uses TRBV7-3 and TRBJ2-1; weak D call: TRBD2 (7 bases). With 4 bases removed from V and 4 bases from J, the gap between germline ends came to 14 bases. Germline V lookup: CDR1 SGHTA, CDR2 FQGTGA. CDR3 size: 15 residues. The CDR3 DNA follows: TGTGCCAGCAGCTCTGAAGGGGGGGTTTACAATGAGCAGTTCTTC. Protein: CASSSEGGVYNEQFF.

The J gene is TRBJ2-7, the V gene TRBV18; 8 nucleotides match TRBD1. The germline gives CDR1 KGHSH, CDR2 LQKENI. After removal of 0 bases from V and 1 base from J, the junction contained 5 bases not matched to a gene. There are 16 residues in the CDR3. The CDR3 protein is CASSPPDRVWSYEQYF. The DNA of the CDR3 is TGTGCCAGCTCACCACCGGACAGGGTGTGGTCCTACGAGCAGTACTTC.

In its sample, this clonotype was seen a few times. This chain links TRBV5-1 with TRBJ2-3; 9 bases fit TRBD1. This CDR3 is 16 amino acids long. With V trimmed by 0 bases and J by 6 bases, 8 bases remained unmatched. Germline V gives CDR1 SGHRS, CDR2 YFSETQ. The CDR3 bases are TGCGCCAGCAGCTTGGGTTTCGGGACAGGGATGGATACGCAGTATTTT. It encodes CASSLGFGTGMDTQYF.

This clonotype was found a few times. The chain couples TRBV7-8 to TRBJ2-3; 8 positions match TRBD1. The CDR3 runs to 16 residues. The J segment lost 5 bases and the V segment lost 5 bases, leaving 12 bases of the junction unmatched. Germline V lookup: CDR1 SGHVS, CDR2 FQNEAQ. The CDR3 loop reads CASSGPLTGVEDTQYF. CDR3 nucleotide sequence: TGTGCCAGCAGCGGGCCCTTGACAGGGGTTGAAGATACGCAGTATTTT. The variable domain in full, with the rest retrieved from reference TRBV7-8 and TRBJ2-3, is GAGVSQSPRYKVAKRGQDVALRCDPISGHVSLFWYQQALGQGPEFLTYFQNEAQLDKSGLPSDRFFAERPEGSVSTLKIQRTQQEDSAVYLCASSGPLTGVEDTQYFGPGTRLTVL.